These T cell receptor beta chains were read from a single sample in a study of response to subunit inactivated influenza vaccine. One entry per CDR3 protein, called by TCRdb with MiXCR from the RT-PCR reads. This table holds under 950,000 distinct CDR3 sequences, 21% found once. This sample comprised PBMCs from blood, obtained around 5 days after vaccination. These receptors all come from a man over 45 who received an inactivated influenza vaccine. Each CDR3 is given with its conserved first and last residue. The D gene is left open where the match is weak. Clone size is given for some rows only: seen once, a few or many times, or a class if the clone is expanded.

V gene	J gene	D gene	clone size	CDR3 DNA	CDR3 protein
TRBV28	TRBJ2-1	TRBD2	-	TGTGCCAGCAGTCTTAGCGGGAGGGTCGGTGAGCAGTTCTTC	CASSLSGRVGEQFF
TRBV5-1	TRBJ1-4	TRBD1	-	TGCGCCAGCAGCAAGGGACAGAGAAATGAAAAACTGTTTTTT	CASSKGQRNEKLFF
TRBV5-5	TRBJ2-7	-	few	TGTGCCAGCAGCGTGGACAATATCATCTCCTACGAGCAGTACTTC	CASSVDNIISYEQYF
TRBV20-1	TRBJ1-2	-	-	TGCAGTGTTTCTGGGAACTATGGCTACACCTTC	CSVSGNYGYTF
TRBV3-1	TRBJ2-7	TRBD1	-	TGTGCCAGCAGCCAAGCGACAGGGGCTGAGGGCGAGCAGTACTTC	CASSQATGAEGEQYF
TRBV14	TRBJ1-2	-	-	TGTGCCAGCAGCCCCATTCGACGGTATGGCTACACCTTC	CASSPIRRYGYTF
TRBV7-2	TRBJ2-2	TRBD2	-	TGTGCCAGCAGCGCAATGGCGGGGGGTAACACCGGGGAGCTGTTTTTT	CASSAMAGGNTGELFF
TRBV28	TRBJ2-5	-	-	TGTGCCAGCAGAGGGGGGTTAGGGGCGATAGGAGAGACCCAGTACTTC	CASRGGLGAIGETQYF
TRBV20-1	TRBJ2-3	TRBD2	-	TGCAGTGTCCGGGGCCAGGCTCGCGGGAGAGTAGATACGCAGTATTTT	CSVRGQARGRVDTQYF
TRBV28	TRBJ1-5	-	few	TGTGCCAGCAGTTTTCAGAGGGTATCGAGTCAGCCCCAGCATTTT	CASSFQRVSSQPQHF
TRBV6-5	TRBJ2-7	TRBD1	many	TGTGCCAGCAGTTACGTCCCAGGGGGATTGTACGAGCAGTACTTC	CASSYVPGGLYEQYF
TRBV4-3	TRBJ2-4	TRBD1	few	TGCGCCAGCAGCCAACAAGACAGGGAACCCAAAAACATTCAGTACTTC	CASSQQDREPKNIQYF
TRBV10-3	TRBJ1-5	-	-	TGTGCCATCACGGGGGCGAGGGATCAGCCCCAGCATTTT	CAITGARDQPQHF
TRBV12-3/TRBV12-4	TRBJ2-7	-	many	TGTGCCAGCAGTTTAGGTGGCTCCATAGGGGAGCAGTACTTC	CASSLGGSIGEQYF
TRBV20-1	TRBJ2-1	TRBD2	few	TGCAGTGCCCAGGGACTAGGCTCCTACAATGAGCAGTTCTTC	CSAQGLGSYNEQFF
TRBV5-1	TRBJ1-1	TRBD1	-	TGCGCCAGCAGCCCCGTTGTGACAGGGGGCCGGAACACTGAAGCTTTCTTT	CASSPVVTGGRNTEAFF
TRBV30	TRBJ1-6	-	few	TGTGCCTCCGGGCGGAATAATTCACCCCTCCACTTT	CASGRNNSPLHF
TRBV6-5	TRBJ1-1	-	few	TGTGCCAGCAGTTACTCCCGAAAGGGCGTTGCTGAAGCTTTCTTT	CASSYSRKGVAEAFF
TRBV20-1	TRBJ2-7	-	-	TGCAGTGCCGTAATAGGGACACACGAGCAGTACTTC	CSAVIGTHEQYF
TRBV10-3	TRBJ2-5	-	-	TGTGCCATCAGTGACACAGGCGAGACCCAGTACTTC	CAISDTGETQYF
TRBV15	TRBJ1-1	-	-	TGTGCCACTCGCAGCCCTGCGTTCTACACTGAAGCTTTCTTT	CATRSPAFYTEAFF
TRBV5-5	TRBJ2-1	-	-	TGTGCCAGCAGCTTCGCCGCACCTGGTCCCCTCTCCTACAATGAGCAGTTCTTC	CASSFAAPGPLSYNEQFF
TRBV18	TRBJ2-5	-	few	TGTGCCAGCTCGCCGGGACGGAGTACAGAGACCCAGTACTTC	CASSPGRSTETQYF
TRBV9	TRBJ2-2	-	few	TGTGCCAGCAGCGTAGCTTTGGGCGCCACCGGGGAGCTGTTTTTT	CASSVALGATGELFF
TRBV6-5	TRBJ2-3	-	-	TGTGCCAGCAGTTACGAGTATAGCGGAGATACGCAGTATTTT	CASSYEYSGDTQYF
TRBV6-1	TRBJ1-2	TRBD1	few	TGTGCCAGCAGTGAACCAGCAGGACAGGCCTTATTTAACTATGGCTACACCTTC	CASSEPAGQALFNYGYTF
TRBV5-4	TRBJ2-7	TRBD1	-	TGTGCCAGCAGCCCAATGACAGGGGGCCTCCACGAGCAGTACTTC	CASSPMTGGLHEQYF
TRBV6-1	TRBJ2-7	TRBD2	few	TGTGCCAGCAGTGGGCCCTTAGCGGGGGGCCGGACCTACGAGCAGTACTTC	CASSGPLAGGRTYEQYF
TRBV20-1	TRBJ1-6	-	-	TGCAGTGCTAGAGAGACGTCTAATTCACCCCTCCACTTT	CSARETSNSPLHF
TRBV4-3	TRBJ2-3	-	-	TGCGCCAGCAGCCAACTGCTGGCTAGCACAGATACGCAGTATTTT	CASSQLLASTDTQYF
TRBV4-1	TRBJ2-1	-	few	TGCGCCAGCAGTCAGAGGGCCCCCATTAACAATGAGCAGTTCTTC	CASSQRAPINNEQFF
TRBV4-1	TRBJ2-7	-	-	TGCGCCAGCAGCCCACCCCTAGCGCCGAGGGGGACCTACGAGCAGTACTTC	CASSPPLAPRGTYEQYF
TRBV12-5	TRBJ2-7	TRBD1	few	TGTGCTAGTGGTTTGGTACCAGGGGGCTCGACCTACGAGCAGTACTTC	CASGLVPGGSTYEQYF
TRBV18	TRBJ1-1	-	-	TGTGCCAGCTCCGGCGGGGGCGGGTATACTGAAGCTTTCTTT	CASSGGGGYTEAFF
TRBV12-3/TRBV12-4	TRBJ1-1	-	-	TGTGCCAGCAGTTTATTGTTTGGGGGAAACACTGAAGCTTTCTTT	CASSLLFGGNTEAFF
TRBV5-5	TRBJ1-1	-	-	TGTGCCAGCAGCTCCGTTTCTAGGAACACTGAAGCTTTCTTT	CASSSVSRNTEAFF
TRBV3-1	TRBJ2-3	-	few	TGTGCCAGCAGCCAAGCTGGGGCCCAACTCACAGATACGCAGTATTTT	CASSQAGAQLTDTQYF
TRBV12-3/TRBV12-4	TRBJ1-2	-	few	TGTGCCAGCAGTGCGGGGCGGGCGGACTATGGCTACACCTTC	CASSAGRADYGYTF
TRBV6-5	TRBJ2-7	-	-	TGTGCCAGCAGTTACACTACCATAGCCCCCGGCGAGCAGTACTTC	CASSYTTIAPGEQYF
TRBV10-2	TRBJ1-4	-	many	TGCGCCAGCAGTGAGGCCGGATCCTTGGGGGTGGTTGGTGAAAAACTGTTTTTT	CASSEAGSLGVVGEKLFF
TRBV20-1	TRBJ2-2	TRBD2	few	TGCAGTGCTAGGCCCGGGGGGGTCAAAGGGGAGCTGTTTTTT	CSARPGGVKGELFF
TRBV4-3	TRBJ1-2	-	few	TGCGCCAGCAGCCAAGACGCCCGGGCAGGGCTTGGCTACACCTTC	CASSQDARAGLGYTF
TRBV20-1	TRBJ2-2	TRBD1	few	TGCAGTGCTAGAGAAGGACAGGGCGGGGAGCTGTTTTTT	CSAREGQGGELFF
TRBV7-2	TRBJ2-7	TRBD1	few	TGTGCCAGCAGCGTCGGACAGGTTCACGAGCAGTACTTC	CASSVGQVHEQYF
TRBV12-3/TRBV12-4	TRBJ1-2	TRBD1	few	TGTGCCAGCCAACCAACAGGGGGGTCTTATGGCTACACCTTC	CASQPTGGSYGYTF
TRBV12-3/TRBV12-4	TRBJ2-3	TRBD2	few	TGTGCCAGCAGAACAACTACTAGCGGGAGGTTTGAAGATACGCAGTATTTT	CASRTTTSGRFEDTQYF
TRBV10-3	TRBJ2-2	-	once	TGTGCCACAACGGGGGAAAGCACCGGGGAGCTGTTTTTT	CATTGESTGELFF
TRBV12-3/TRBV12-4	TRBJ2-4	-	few	TGTGCCAGCAGTTTAGCCCCGTCGCCCATTCAGTACTTC	CASSLAPSPIQYF
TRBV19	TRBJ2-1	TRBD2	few	TGTGCCAATCCCGAAGGAAGCGGGAGCTCCTACAATGAGCAGTTCTTC	CANPEGSGSSYNEQFF
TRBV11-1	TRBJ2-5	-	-	TGTGCCAGCAGCGCCCTCGGAGGGGTCCAAGAGACCCAGTACTTC	CASSALGGVQETQYF
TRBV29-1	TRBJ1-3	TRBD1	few	TGCAGCGTGAGATGGGACAGCGGAAACACCATATATTTT	CSVRWDSGNTIYF
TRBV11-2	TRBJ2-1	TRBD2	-	TGTGCCAGCAGACCGCGGGCGGGAGTCACCTACAATGAGCAGTTCTTC	CASRPRAGVTYNEQFF
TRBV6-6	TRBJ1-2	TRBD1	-	TGTGCCAGCAGTTACTACAGGGGTGTTGGCTACACCTTC	CASSYYRGVGYTF